The text below deals with one T cell receptor beta chain. What it binds is unknown. The sample comes from a study of T cell repertoires in cytomegalovirus infection. As for the study in general: Public signatures in TCR beta pointed to CMV infection and matching HLA type.

This CDR3 contains 12 residues. V lost 10 bases to trimming and J lost 7 bases; unmatched junction nucleotides: 9. Germline V gene lookup returns CDR1 ENHRY and CDR2 SYGVKD. MiXCR, applied by TCRdb to the reads, yields one record per CDR3 protein. The sample gives under 500,000 distinct CDR3 sequences, under 45% of which show up once; 35% to 50% is in the top ten. The chain combines TRBV10-3 with TRBJ1-2, with 7 positions matching TRBD1. This TCR was sampled from a human donor in good health (CMV status not recorded). Some clones in this sample may be carry-over from other donors' samples. This sample comprised cultured PBMCs, obtained from culture after CMV antigen stimulation. The CDR3 sequence is CATQTRDSGYTF. For the CDR3, the DNA is TGTGCCACCCAGACCCGGGACAGTGGCTACACCTTC.